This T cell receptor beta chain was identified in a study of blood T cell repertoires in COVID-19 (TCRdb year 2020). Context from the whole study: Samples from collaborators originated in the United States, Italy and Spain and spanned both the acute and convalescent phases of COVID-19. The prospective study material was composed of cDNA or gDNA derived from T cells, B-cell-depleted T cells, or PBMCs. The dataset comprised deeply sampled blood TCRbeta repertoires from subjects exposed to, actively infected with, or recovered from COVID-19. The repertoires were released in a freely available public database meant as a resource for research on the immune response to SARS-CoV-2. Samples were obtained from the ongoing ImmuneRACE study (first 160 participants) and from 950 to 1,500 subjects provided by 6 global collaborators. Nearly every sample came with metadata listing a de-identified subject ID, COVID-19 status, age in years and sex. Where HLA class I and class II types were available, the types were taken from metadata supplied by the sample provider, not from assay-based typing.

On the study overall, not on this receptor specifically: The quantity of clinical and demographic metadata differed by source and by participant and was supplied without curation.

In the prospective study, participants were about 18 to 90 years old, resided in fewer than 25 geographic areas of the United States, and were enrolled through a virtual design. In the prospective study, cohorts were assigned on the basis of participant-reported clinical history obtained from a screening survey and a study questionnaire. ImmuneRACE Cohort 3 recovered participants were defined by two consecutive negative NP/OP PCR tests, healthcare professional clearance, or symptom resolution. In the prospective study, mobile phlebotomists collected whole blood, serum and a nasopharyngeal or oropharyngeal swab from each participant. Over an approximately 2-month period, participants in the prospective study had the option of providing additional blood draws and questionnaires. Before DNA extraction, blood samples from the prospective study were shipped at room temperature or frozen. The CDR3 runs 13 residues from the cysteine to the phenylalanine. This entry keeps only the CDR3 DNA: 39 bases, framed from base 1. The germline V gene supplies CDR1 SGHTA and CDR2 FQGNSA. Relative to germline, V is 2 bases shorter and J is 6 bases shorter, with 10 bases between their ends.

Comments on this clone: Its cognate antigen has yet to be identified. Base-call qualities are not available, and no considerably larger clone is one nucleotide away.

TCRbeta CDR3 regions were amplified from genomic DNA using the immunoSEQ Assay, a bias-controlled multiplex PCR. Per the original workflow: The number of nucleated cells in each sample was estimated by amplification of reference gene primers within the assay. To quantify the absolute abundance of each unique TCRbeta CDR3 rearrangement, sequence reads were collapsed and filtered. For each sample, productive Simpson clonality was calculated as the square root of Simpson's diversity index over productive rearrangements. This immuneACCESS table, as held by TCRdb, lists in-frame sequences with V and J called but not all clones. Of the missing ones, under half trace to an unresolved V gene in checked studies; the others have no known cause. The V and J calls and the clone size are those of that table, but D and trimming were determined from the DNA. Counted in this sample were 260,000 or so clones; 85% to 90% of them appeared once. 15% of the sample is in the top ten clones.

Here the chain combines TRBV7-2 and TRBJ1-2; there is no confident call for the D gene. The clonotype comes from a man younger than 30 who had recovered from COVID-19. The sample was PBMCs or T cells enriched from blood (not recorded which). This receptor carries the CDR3 CASSLTPQDGYTF. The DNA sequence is TGTGCCAGCAGCTTAACACCTCAGGATGGCTACACCTTC.